This T cell receptor (beta chain) emerged from a study of cytomegalovirus exposure and HLA in healthy donors. Study-level points and caveats: Confirmation was obtained in vitro that a few CMV-associated chains are specific for CMV antigens.

The table lists this clone with a few counts. Its cognate antigen is unknown. PCR was performed using 60 Vbeta and 13 Jbeta primers. The assay was immunoSEQ multiplex PCR, and TCRdb's table has in-frame clones only and misses some. The sample lists around 130,000 clones, 8.5% to 10% occurring once. The TCR sequence derives from a man aged 35-49 years in good health and CMV-seronegative. The sequenced sample was PBMCs.

The CDR3 region has the DNA TGTGCCACCAGCAGAGATAGCACTAGCGGAGAGACCCAGTACTTC. It is translated as CATSRDSTSGETQYF. This rearrangement joins TRBV15 to TRBJ2-5, with TRBD2 identical over 8 bases. The CDR3 contains 15 residues. Germline V CDR1 and CDR2: LNHNV, YYDKDF (reference sequence). Trimming took 0 bases from V and 4 from J; bases not matched to a gene: 4.